The present TCR beta chain was sequenced within a study of shared clonotypes between healthy human individuals. The data were produced by immunoSEQ multiplex PCR, yet TCRdb's version contains in-frame clones alone and is incomplete. The table has roughly 1,800,000 clones, approximately 95% seen once. Naive-designated CD8 cells lacked CD45RO, were positively enriched for CCR7, and omitted terminally differentiated effector memory CD45RA+ cells. The CDR3 covers 14 residues. Germline V gene sequence: CDR1 SGDLS, CDR2 YYNGEE. The germline V and J ends were trimmed by 0 bases and 7 bases, with 14 bases remaining between them.

Material for sequencing was naive CD8+ T cells sorted from blood. The chain joins TRBV9 to TRBJ2-7; D assignment may be TRBD1 or TRBD2 (5 bases each). The source is a man aged 18 to 30 in good health. DNA of the CDR3: TGTGCCAGCAGCGTAGAAGGGGACGGGCCTGAGCAGTACTTC. As protein: CASSVEGDGPEQYF.